A selection of T cell receptor beta chains follows, all from one sample in a study of blood T cells in healthy people across ages. TCRdb re-analysed the 5' RACE reads in MiXCR, keeping a single row per CDR3 protein. The sample has 1.5 million to 1.8 million distinct CDR3 sequences, around 40% seen once. Sequences were obtained from blood. These receptors were obtained from a woman under 30 in good health. Both conserved end residues are part of each CDR3. Each record gives: D gene, J gene, clone size, V gene, CDR3 DNA, CDR3 protein. D genes are given only for firm matches. Size tells how often a clone was seen (once, few, many) or the class of an expanded clone, and some rows leave it out.

.	TRBJ1-2	few	TRBV9	TGTGCCAGCAGCCCCGACAGGCCGGGGTATGGCTACACCTTC	CASSPDRPGYGYTF
TRBD1	TRBJ1-2	many	TRBV10-3	TGTGCCACCCGTACCGGGACAGGGGGTGGCTACACCTTC	CATRTGTGGGYTF
.	TRBJ1-2	.	TRBV3-1	TGTGCCAGCAGCCAAGATTATTCAAACAAGGGGTTGGGCTATGGCTACACCTTC	CASSQDYSNKGLGYGYTF
.	TRBJ1-6	.	TRBV3-1	TGTGCCAGCACCTCCGGGAGACTTTATCCTCCTAGCTCCTATAATTCACCCCTCCACTTT	CASTSGRLYPPSSYNSPLHF
.	TRBJ1-2	.	TRBV2	TGTGCCAGCAGTGAACATCTAGGAGTATATGGCTACACCTTC	CASSEHLGVYGYTF
TRBD1	TRBJ1-1	.	TRBV6-2/TRBV6-3	TGTGCCAGCAGTCCACAGGGGTACGGAAAGAACACTGAAGCTTTCTTT	CASSPQGYGKNTEAFF
.	TRBJ1-2	.	TRBV28	TGTGCCAGCAGTTTATATGTGGGCGGGGATGGCTACACCTTC	CASSLYVGGDGYTF
.	TRBJ1-5	.	TRBV20-1	TGCAGTGCTAGAGAGAGGGTGGTTTTTAGCAATCAGCCCCAGCATTTT	CSARERVVFSNQPQHF
.	TRBJ1-6	few	TRBV2	TGTGCCAGCAGTGACTCAGGGTCTTCACCCCTCCACTTT	CASSDSGSSPLHF
.	TRBJ2-3	few	TRBV9	TGTGCCAGCAGCGTAGATCTGGGCCGCACAGATACGCAGTATTTT	CASSVDLGRTDTQYF
.	TRBJ2-4	.	TRBV12-3/TRBV12-4	TGTGCCAGCAGCCTAGGGGGACCTATAAGCATTCAGTACTTC	CASSLGGPISIQYF
.	TRBJ2-7	.	TRBV28	TGTGCCAGCAGTACATTGGTTGCGGGTTACTACGAGCAGTACTTC	CASSTLVAGYYEQYF
.	TRBJ2-5	few	TRBV13	TGTGCCAGCAGCTTATACCGTTCTCGAGGACCCTGGTGGGAGACCCAGTACTTC	CASSLYRSRGPWWETQYF
.	TRBJ2-3	.	TRBV2	TGTGCCAGCAGGTCAGAAACAGATACGCAGTATTTT	CASRSETDTQYF
TRBD2	TRBJ2-1	.	TRBV15	TGTGCCACCAGCAGAGGGGTGACTAGCGGGAGAGGGGTGGGCTACAATGAGCAGTTCTTC	CATSRGVTSGRGVGYNEQFF
.	TRBJ1-1	.	TRBV7-9	TGTGTCAGCAGCTTAGCGGCAGGGATGAACACTGAAGCTTTCTTT	CVSSLAAGMNTEAFF
.	TRBJ2-3	few	TRBV7-9	TGTGCCACCGCGAGCTATGATACGCAGTATTTT	CATASYDTQYF
TRBD1	TRBJ1-2	.	TRBV20-1	TGCAGTGCCCCCCCGACAGGGATGTTGGACTATGGCTACACCTTC	CSAPPTGMLDYGYTF
.	TRBJ2-3	.	TRBV6-5	TGTGCCAGCAGTTACTCAATCGGGGGGCGCGATAGCACAGATACGCAGTATTTT	CASSYSIGGRDSTDTQYF
TRBD1	TRBJ2-3	once	TRBV20-1	TGCAGTGCTAGAGATCCTGACAGGGGCACAGATACGCAGTATTTT	CSARDPDRGTDTQYF
.	TRBJ1-1	few	TRBV7-2	TGTGCCAGCAGCTTAGCGGGGTTAGGATACACTGAAGCTTTCTTT	CASSLAGLGYTEAFF
TRBD1	TRBJ2-7	.	TRBV28	TGTGCCAGCAAGGAAACTCGGGACAGGGGTTCCTACGAGCAGTACTTC	CASKETRDRGSYEQYF
.	TRBJ1-6	few	TRBV6-2/TRBV6-3	TGTGCCAGCAGTACCTATTCACCCCTCCACTTT	CASSTYSPLHF
.	TRBJ2-1	.	TRBV25-1	TGTGCCAGCAGTGAACTAAAGCGGGCTCCCTACAATGAGCAGTTCTTC	CASSELKRAPYNEQFF
.	TRBJ2-2	.	TRBV11-3	TGTGCCAGCAGCTTAGACCCGGGACGGATAAACACCGGGGAGCTGTTTTTT	CASSLDPGRINTGELFF
TRBD1	TRBJ2-3	few	TRBV12-3/TRBV12-4	TGTGCCAGCAGTTTTGGGACAGCTAGCACAGATACGCAGTATTTT	CASSFGTASTDTQYF
.	TRBJ2-7	.	TRBV6-5	TGTGCCGGCAGTAGAATGGGCGAGCAGTACTTC	CAGSRMGEQYF
.	TRBJ2-3	.	TRBV7-2	TGTGCCAGCAGCTTAGATTTAGGCAGAAACACAGATACGCAGTATTTT	CASSLDLGRNTDTQYF
.	TRBJ2-7	.	TRBV4-1	TGCGCCAGCAGCACCCCACAGGGACCAAGCTCCTACGAGCAGTACTTC	CASSTPQGPSSYEQYF
.	TRBJ2-5	few	TRBV12-3/TRBV12-4	TGTGCCAGCAGTTTATGGGGCGGGGGCCCCCAAGAGACCCAGTACTTC	CASSLWGGGPQETQYF
TRBD1	TRBJ1-2	once	TRBV10-3	TGTGCCATCAGCACACAGGGGGCTGACTATGGCTACACCTTC	CAISTQGADYGYTF
.	TRBJ1-5	few	TRBV7-9	TGTGCCAGCAGCGCGAACGGTGTTAGCAATCAGCCCCAGCATTTT	CASSANGVSNQPQHF
.	TRBJ2-7	few	TRBV20-1	TGCAGTGCCCCCGCTTACAATGAGCAGTACTTC	CSAPAYNEQYF
.	TRBJ2-1	few	TRBV6-5	TGTGCCAGCAGTCGGGACTTTTGCAATGAGCAGTTCTTC	CASSRDFCNEQFF
.	TRBJ1-2	.	TRBV3-1	TGTGCCAGCAGCCAAGTACGGTCGGGACGGATGAACTATGGCTACACCTTC	CASSQVRSGRMNYGYTF
.	TRBJ2-2	few	TRBV20-1	TGCAGTGCTAGCCCGACCGGTACCGGGGAGCTGTTTTTT	CSASPTGTGELFF
TRBD2	TRBJ2-4	few	TRBV5-6	TGTGCCAGCAGCCGAGCGGGGGCCCTAGCCAAAAACATTCAGTACTTC	CASSRAGALAKNIQYF
TRBD2	TRBJ2-1	.	TRBV5-1	TGCGCCAGCAGCTCGAGTAGCGGGTTTGGGTCCTACAATGAGCAGTTCTTC	CASSSSSGFGSYNEQFF
TRBD1	TRBJ2-1	.	TRBV4-1	TGCGCCAGCAGCCATACACCGGGACAGGGGGCGTTTGAGCAGTTCTTC	CASSHTPGQGAFEQFF
.	TRBJ2-7	.	TRBV6-2/TRBV6-3	TGTGCCAGCAGTTACCCCGGACTAACCCAGTACTTC	CASSYPGLTQYF
.	TRBJ1-4	.	TRBV20-1	TGCAGTAATCAGGAGATTTCTGAAAAACTGTTTTTT	CSNQEISEKLFF
.	TRBJ2-7	few	TRBV10-2	TGCGCCAGCAGTGCCCGGGACACTACCTACGAGCAGTACTTC	CASSARDTTYEQYF
TRBD2	TRBJ2-5	.	TRBV5-1	TGCGCCAGCAGCTTGGCTGGTAGCGGGAGCAATGAGCAGTACTTC	CASSLAGSGSNEQYF
TRBD2	TRBJ2-7	.	TRBV20-1	TGCAGTGCTCGATCCGGGACTAGCGGGGCAGAGCAGTACTTC	CSARSGTSGAEQYF